This T cell receptor beta chain was documented in a study of regulatory T cells in long-lasting Graves disease. Study-wide findings and caveats: Favoring TRBV28, TRBJ1-2 and TRBJ2-5 was a feature seen in persistent disease.

Assembly of TCR beta libraries relied on iRepertoire HTBI primers together with Arm-PCR of CDR3 regions. Using its own MiXCR run on the multiplex PCR reads, TCRdb lists one record per CDR3 protein. The sample includes about 460,000 distinct CDR3 sequences, about 22% seen only once; the top ten take around 12%. Noted time point: persistent/refractory GD, antithyroid drugs over 5 years with positive TRAb. TCR sequences were obtained from RNA taken from PBMCs. The authors diagnosed Graves' disease using American Thyroid Association guidelines. Collection of peripheral blood (roughly 9.7 milliliters) was done using EDTA tubes. In regard to this clonotype: Its antigen is as yet unknown.

J gave up 6 bases and V 2 bases, and 8 bases lay outside the gene matches. Germline-derived CDR1 and CDR2 are SGHRS and YFSETQ. This CDR3 contains 15 residues. The source was peripheral blood mononuclear cells (PBMCs), collected when the disease was refractory, from a patient treated with antithyroid drugs. This chain links TRBV5-1 with TRBJ2-1; 7 bases align to TRBD1. This TCR was recovered from a female donor with Graves disease. This chain's CDR3 is CASSFGTERPNEQFF. CDR3 bases: TGCGCCAGCAGCTTCGGGACAGAGAGACCCAATGAGCAGTTCTTC. The entire variable domain, with the rest obtained from reference TRBV5-1 and TRBJ2-1, is as follows: KAGVTQTPRYLIKTRGQQVTLSCSPISGHRSVSWYQQTPGQGLQFLFEYFSETQRNKGNFPGRFSGRQFSNSRSEMNVSTLELGDSALYLCASSFGTERPNEQFFGPGTRLTVL.